This TCR beta chain is from a study of cytotoxic CD8 clonotypes in ibrutinib-treated CLL. Investigators sourced approximately 2 micrograms of genomic DNA from cryopreserved PBMCs for TCR beta libraries. Turning to this clone: Its antigen is still unknown.

Whole-study findings and limits: Rare overall, public clonotypes shrank or held steady under therapy.

Measured with immunoSEQ multiplex PCR; TCRdb has only the in-frame clones, and not every one. The repertoire includes some 350,000 clones, roughly two thirds of them detected once, and 5% to 6.5% sits in the top ten. This sequence was found in a human donor with chronic lymphocytic leukemia. Sequencing was performed on PBMCs, taken after 36 months of ibrutinib treatment.

CDR3 region: CASSLGGSDTQYF. For the CDR3, the DNA is TGTGCCAGCAGCCTCGGGGGCTCGGATACGCAGTATTTT. The chain recombines TRBV7-9 with TRBJ2-3; D may match TRBD1 or TRBD2 (6 bases each). This CDR3 spans 13 amino acids. CDR1 is SEHNR, CDR2 FQNEAQ, per germline (reference sequence). Between the trimmed V and J ends, which lost 5 bases and 6 bases, there was a span of 12 bases. The full variable domain, completed using reference TRBV7-9 and TRBJ2-3, is DTGVSQNPRHKITKRGQNVTFRCDPISEHNRLYWYRQTLGQGPEFLTYFQNEAQLEKSRLLSDRFSAERPKGSFSTLEIQRTEQGDSAMYLCASSLGGSDTQYFGPGTRLTVL.